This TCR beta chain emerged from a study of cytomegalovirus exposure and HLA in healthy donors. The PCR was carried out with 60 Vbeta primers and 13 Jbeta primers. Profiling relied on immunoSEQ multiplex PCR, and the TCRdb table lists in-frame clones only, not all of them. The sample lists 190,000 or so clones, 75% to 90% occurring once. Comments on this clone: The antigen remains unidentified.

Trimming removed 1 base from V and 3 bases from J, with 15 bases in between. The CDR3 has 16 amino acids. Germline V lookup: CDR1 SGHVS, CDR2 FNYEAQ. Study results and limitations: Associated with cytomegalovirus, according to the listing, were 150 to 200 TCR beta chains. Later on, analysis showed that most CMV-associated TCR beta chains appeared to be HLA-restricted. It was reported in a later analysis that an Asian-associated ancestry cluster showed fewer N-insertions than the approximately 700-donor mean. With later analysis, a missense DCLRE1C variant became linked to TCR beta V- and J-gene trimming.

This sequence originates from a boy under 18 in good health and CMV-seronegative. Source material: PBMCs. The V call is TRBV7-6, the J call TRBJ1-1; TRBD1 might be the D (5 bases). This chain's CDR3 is CASSLGDSPDDTEAFF. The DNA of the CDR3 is TGTGCCAGCAGCTTAGGTGACAGTCCCGACGACACTGAAGCTTTCTTT. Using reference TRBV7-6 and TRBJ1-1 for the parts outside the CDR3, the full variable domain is GAGVSQSPRYKVTKRGQDVALRCDPISGHVSLYWYRQALGQGPEFLTYFNYEAQQDKSGLPNDRFSAERPEGSISTLTIQRTEQRDSAMYRCASSLGDSPDDTEAFFGQGTRLTVV.